This TCR beta chain was obtained from a study of blood T cell repertoires in COVID-19. For the study at large: Samples of COVID-19 (acute and convalescent) were obtained from the United States, Italy and Spain. Sample material is recorded as cDNA or gDNA derived from T cells, B-cell-depleted T cells, or PBMCs.

In the original processing: Reference gene primer amplification yielded estimated nucleated cell counts. Assay: immunoSEQ multiplex PCR; the TCRdb copy retains only in-frame clones and omits some. The V and J calls and clone size come from that table; D and trimming were worked out from the DNA. The data hold roughly 200,000 clones, with 90% observed a single time. The J segment lost 8 bases and the V segment lost 0 bases, leaving 13 bases of the junction unmatched. Per the germline V gene, CDR1 is SGHAT and CDR2 is FQNNGV. This CDR3 region has 18 residues. The chain links TRBV11-2 to TRBJ2-4; TRBD2 matches 10 bases. Input material: peripheral blood. This sequence was found in a man in his fifties or sixties with acute or convalescent COVID-19. The chain's CDR3 is CASSLDVLAGAEGDIQYF. The CDR3 DNA sequence: TGTGCCAGCAGCTTAGATGTGCTAGCGGGGGCCGAGGGAGACATTCAGTACTTC.